Listed here is a single TCR beta chain. Its antigen remains undetermined. The sample holds no much larger clone one base away, and base qualities are not on file. This entry comes from a study of cytomegalovirus exposure and HLA in healthy donors (dated by TCRdb to 2015 to 2018). Background for the entire study: According to an earlier analysis of 550 to 750 of the donors, some 180 million T cells yielded approximately 120 million unique TCR beta sequences and around 280 Gb of sequence data. Rather than using new phenotypic data, the later analysis identified candidate immune exposures from TCR beta sequences and from how often those sequences occurred across donors. Donor age, sex, ethnicity and CMV serostatus were collected together with the repertoire data. Roughly 300 gigabases of sequencing data and roughly 90 million unique TCR sequences were included in an early release covering about 700 HLA-typed donors. Of the 300 to 500 genotyped donors, 81% were placed in the genetic ancestry cluster associated with self-reported Caucasian donors. Besides the first cohort of approximately 670 subjects, a separate validation cohort made up of over 95 different subjects was used. Four or five DR-DQ haplotypes were handled as single units for association and clustering because linkage in the cohort was strong. Class I and class II HLA loci were covered by the typing at four-digit resolution. The study profiled the T cell repertoires of under 700 subjects by immunosequencing and related them to cytomegalovirus serostatus. All discovery cohort repertoires had been generated using a single sequencing platform. An earlier analysis of around 640 of the donors used high-throughput TCR beta sequencing to judge whether each TCR beta V gene segment behaved as functional or pseudogenic. A later analysis re-analyzed previously published TCR beta repertoires from 600 to 850 donors and added high-resolution HLA genotyping to study TCR occurrence patterns. Genome-wide SNP genotypes for about three fifths of the roughly 700 donors were used in a later genetic analysis, which treated that subset as a discovery cohort. Typing coverage differed by locus: A, B, C, DRB1 and DQB1 were typed in roughly 620-640 donors, DQA1 in approximately 520, DPA1 in nearly 610, and DPB1 in just under 480. The study combined high-throughput TCR immunosequencing, statistical association of individual TCRs with disease status, and machine learning to predict cytomegalovirus infection status. The study aimed to test whether signatures of past pathogen exposure could be identified by cataloging public T cell receptors. On average, around 230,000 unique TCR beta nucleotide sequences were sequenced per donor among fewer than 500 genotyped donors of the cohort, with 15% to 20% of those sequences being non-productive. The full study reports these points: Immune exposure information for the cohort was limited to CMV serostatus. A later genetic analysis associated a missense DCLRE1C variant with V-gene and J-gene trimming of TCR beta chains, and an independent cohort replicated the association. Broadly in line with IMGT annotations, most TCR beta V segments showed up in productive rearrangements about 87% or about 30% of the time in an earlier analysis of about 500 of the donors. Because counts were too low, seventeen rarely observed V segments, including chromosome 9 orphons, were excluded from the earlier analysis of 500 to 700 of the donors. The sequencing pipeline was judged likely to have produced a cluster of highly shared sequence variants as a technical artifact. Only TCR beta chains were sequenced in this cohort, and the absence of alpha or paired-chain data limited detectable features. A later analysis found that TCR association rates varied across HLA loci, with DRB1 alleles showing the most associated TCRs and HLA-C alleles the fewest. In a later analysis, HLA-associated TCR beta chains were found to be more clonally expanded and to have lower generation probabilities than equally common non-associated chains. Presence/absence analyses assumed roughly uniform sequencing depth across donors, an assumption that may not hold. In a later genetic analysis, fewer N-insertions in productive TCRs were reported among donors in an Asian-associated ancestry cluster than the roughly 700-donor mean. The classifier was reported to diagnose cytomegalovirus status with high specificity and sensitivity in both the original and validation cohorts. At a false discovery rate of 0.05, a later analysis linked under 20,000 TCR beta sequences to specific HLA alleles. In a later analysis, several top co-occurrence clusters were reported to appear linked to parvovirus B19, influenza, CMV and Epstein-Barr virus. When HLA alleles, especially DR and DQ, strongly co-occurred, TCR associations were difficult to assign to individual alleles. While some public TCRs were present in many individuals, most TCR sequences turned up only very rarely across donors. Because some donors lacked HLA typing at each locus, the association tests relied only on the typed subset. It was suggested by the authors that the approach could potentially be generalized to other disease states and immunological phenotypes. Correlated functional status among segregating V segments might reflect linkage disequilibrium, but an unknown experimental factor could not be ruled out. Three of the identified cytomegalovirus-associated TCR beta chains were confirmed in vitro to be specific for cytomegalovirus antigens. A total of roughly 160 TCR beta chains were listed by the study as associated with cytomegalovirus. A further reported finding was that TCR beta sequences accurately predicted the HLA-A and HLA-B alleles for most subjects in the first cohort. A later analysis found that most CMV-associated TCR beta chains appeared HLA-restricted, with HLA associations seemingly driven largely by CMV exposure.

The cohort consisted of 600 to 750 healthy bone marrow donors. Cohort members were all nominally healthy when sampled, although unrecorded immune exposures were likely present. The donor was CMV seronegative and was included in the group of a few hundred seronegative cohort members. A peripheral blood sample was collected from each donor, and TCR beta sequencing was performed on peripheral blood mononuclear cells. The Qiagen DNeasy Blood Extraction Kit was used to extract genomic DNA from the blood cell samples. The library came from the immunoSEQ multiplex PCR assay. For the multiplex PCR, a mixture combining 60 forward primers for TCR Vbeta segments and 13 reverse primers for TCR Jbeta segments was used. The CDR3 region of rearranged TCR beta genes was amplified from genomic DNA with a multiplex PCR assay. Amplified TCR beta libraries were sequenced as 87-base-pair reads on the Illumina HiSeq System. In the source study's methods: A later analysis tallied 80 million to 95 million unique TCR beta chains across the 640 or so repertoires, and some 10 million of those chains were shared by two or more donors. To remove PCR and sequencing errors, raw reads were error-corrected and collapsed into unique sequences using a nearest-neighbor algorithm that merged closely related sequences. Alignment of CDR3 sequences to IMGT reference sequences was used to assign V, D and J gene segments. Each retained sequence needed at least a six-nucleotide match to both a V gene segment and a J gene segment. A rearrangement was called productive if the CDR3 had no stop codons and remained in frame with V and J, and every other rearrangement was called non-productive. CDR3 was defined by IMGT convention, running from the second conserved V-encoded cysteine to the conserved J-encoded phenylalanine. In an earlier analysis of 550 to 650 of the donors, sequences lacking an unambiguous match to a single V gene segment were excluded. An earlier analysis of 587 of the donors called V segments functional above 56.7% productive rearrangements and segregating when the between-donor standard deviation exceeded 5%. To diagnose cytomegalovirus status from the catalog of TCR beta chain sequences, a statistical classification framework was built. V and J gene assignment, in a later analysis, came from comparing TCR nucleotide sequences with IMGT/GENE-DB human TR gene sequences. The TCRdist pipeline was used in a later analysis to assign CDR3 sequences and most-parsimonious VDJ recombination scenarios. A later analysis defined each TCR beta chain by its CDR3 amino acid sequence plus V-gene family, and excluded reads lacking a unique V-gene family. A later analysis removed 500 to 650 highly shared, low-generation-probability nucleotide sequences to deal with suspected cross-contamination and a sequencing artifact. For each public chain, a later analysis derived a clonal expansion index from normalized ranks of inferred template counts within each repertoire. Generation probabilities in a later analysis came from a VDJ recombination model fitted to out-of-frame rearrangements, and those results were checked against IGoR. In a later analysis, TCR-TCR, TCR-HLA and TCR-CMV co-occurrence was scored with hypergeometric tests, and a repertoire-size bias correction was applied to TCR pairs. To estimate false discovery rates, a later analysis permuted the HLA or CMV assignments 20 times. In a later analysis, co-occurring TCRs were grouped using DBSCAN, with TCRdist sequence similarity added in when clustering inside HLA-allele-positive subsets. Repertoires with fewer than 30,000 or more than 120,000 public chains, plus five repertoires with anomalous nucleotide sharing, were excluded from co-occurrence clustering. TCRdb took over this immuneACCESS table, retaining in-frame rearrangements with V and J assigned. Such tables are incomplete; in checked studies, under half of the missing clones stem from an unresolved V gene, and the remainder is unexplained. For V, J and clone size, that table is used; D and trimming come from the DNA. For this sample the table gives 200,000 to 250,000 clones, of which more than 65% were detected only once. The biggest ten clones account for roughly 0.6% of the sample.

The sequence derives from a man aged 18 to 35 in good health and CMV-seronegative. The specimen sequenced was PBMCs.

The DNA is TGCGCCAGCAGCTTGGAAGGGGGCTCCTACAATGAGCAGTTCTTC. Translated, it gives CASSLEGGSYNEQFF. The chain uses TRBV5-1 and TRBJ2-1; the best D guess is TRBD1, with 6 bases matching. From its cysteine to its phenylalanine, the CDR3 spans 15 amino acids. This entry keeps only the CDR3 DNA: 45 bases, framed from base 1. The germline V gene supplies CDR1 SGHRS and CDR2 YFSETQ. Between the V and J ends, shortened by 0 bases and 0 bases respectively, the junction contains 7 bases. The entire variable domain, with the stretches around the CDR3 drawn from the reference TRBV5-1 and TRBJ2-1 proteins, is KAGVTQTPRYLIKTRGQQVTLSCSPISGHRSVSWYQQTPGQGLQFLFEYFSETQRNKGNFPGRFSGRQFSNSRSEMNVSTLELGDSALYLCASSLEGGSYNEQFFGPGTRLTVL.